Listed below are T cell receptor beta chains from one sample, sequenced in a study of cytomegalovirus exposure and HLA in healthy donors. Clones were read by immunoSEQ multiplex PCR, and TCRdb kept only the in-frame ones, dropping some. The sample includes about 89,000 clones, roughly 76% seen only once; the top ten take roughly 1.5%. The sample was PBMCs. The receptors shown here come from a male donor in good health and CMV-seronegative. CDR3s include the opening cysteine and the closing phenylalanine or tryptophan. Each record gives: V gene, D gene, clone size, J gene, CDR3 protein, CDR3 DNA. The D gene is left open where the match is weak. Not every row has a clone size; where given, it reads once, few, many or a size class.

TRBV5-4,TRBD1,-,TRBJ1-2,CASSLLMTGGVNYGYTF,TGTGCCAGCAGCTTGCTAATGACAGGGGGCGTAAACTATGGCTACACCTTC
TRBV6-5,-,-,TRBJ1-1,CASSRHQMNTEAFF,TGTGCCAGCAGTCGTCATCAGATGAACACTGAAGCTTTCTTT
TRBV29-1,-,-,TRBJ1-5,CSVGGEGDGPQHF,TGCAGCGTTGGGGGGGAAGGCGACGGGCCCCAGCATTTT
TRBV28,-,-,TRBJ2-1,CASSFGDVVAYNEQFF,TGTGCCAGCAGTTTTGGGGATGTAGTAGCGTACAATGAGCAGTTCTTC
TRBV27,TRBD1,-,TRBJ2-4,CASSLDRMDKNIQYF,TGTGCCAGCAGTTTGGACAGGATGGACAAAAACATTCAGTACTTC
TRBV19,-,few,TRBJ1-1,CASSEPARGNTEAFF,TGTGCCAGTAGTGAACCCGCCAGGGGGAACACTGAAGCTTTCTTT
TRBV7-2,-,-,TRBJ2-5,CASSPPLTGYQETQYF,TGTGCCAGCAGCCCCCCCCTTACAGGATACCAAGAGACCCAGTACTTC
TRBV14,-,-,TRBJ2-7,CASSHVQGNYEQYF,TGTGCCAGCAGCCATGTACAGGGAAACTACGAGCAGTACTTC
TRBV5-8,-,-,TRBJ2-2,CASSPWGRDRTTGELFF,TGTGCCAGCAGCCCCTGGGGCAGGGATAGGACCACCGGGGAGCTGTTTTTT
TRBV7-9,-,-,TRBJ1-6,CASSLASGDNSPLHF,TGTGCCAGCAGCTTAGCTTCAGGGGATAATTCACCCCTCCACTTT
TRBV9,-,-,TRBJ1-3,CASSVEASRSGNTIYF,TGTGCCAGCAGCGTAGAAGCCTCCCGCTCTGGAAACACCATATATTTT
TRBV2,TRBD1,few,TRBJ1-3,CASSIKQGARSGNTIYF,TGTGCCAGCAGTATCAAACAGGGGGCCCGCTCTGGAAACACCATATATTTT
TRBV9,-,-,TRBJ2-7,CASSEGLTYEQYF,TGTGCCAGCAGCGAGGGACTGACCTACGAGCAGTACTTC
TRBV11-2,TRBD1,once,TRBJ2-7,CASSPGQGYYEQYF,TGTGCCAGCAGCCCCGGACAGGGGTATTACGAGCAGTACTTC
TRBV11-2,TRBD1,-,TRBJ2-7,CASSHASGGEQYF,TGTGCCAGCAGCCACGCCTCAGGGGGCGAGCAGTACTTC
TRBV4-3,-,-,TRBJ2-7,CASSQGFGGGTYEQYF,TGCGCCAGCAGCCAAGGTTTTGGGGGAGGAACCTACGAGCAGTACTTC
TRBV27,TRBD2,-,TRBJ2-2,CASSIWGGGAKGELFF,TGTGCCAGCAGCATTTGGGGCGGGGGAGCGAAGGGGGAGCTGTTTTTT
TRBV9,-,-,TRBJ2-4,CASGPGLDIQYF,TGTGCCAGCGGTCCGGGGTTAGACATTCAGTACTTC
TRBV7-2,TRBD2,-,TRBJ2-3,CASSADGLAGSTDTQYF,TGTGCCAGCAGCGCGGACGGACTAGCGGGGAGCACAGATACGCAGTATTTT
TRBV5-1,TRBD1,-,TRBJ2-1,CASSLSLGQGAREQFF,TGCGCCAGCAGCTTAAGTTTGGGACAGGGGGCGCGAGAGCAGTTCTTC
TRBV20-1,-,-,TRBJ2-3,CSAHESDTQYF,TGCAGTGCCCATGAGTCAGATACGCAGTATTTT
TRBV6-6,TRBD2,-,TRBJ2-7,CASAPAGLAGYEQYF,TGTGCCAGCGCCCCAGCGGGACTAGCGGGATACGAGCAGTACTTC
TRBV25-1,-,few,TRBJ2-7,CASSGKQGWEQYF,TGTGCCAGCAGTGGAAAACAGGGTTGGGAGCAGTACTTC
TRBV11-2,-,many,TRBJ1-2,CASSLARWGSGYGYTF,TGTGCCAGCAGCTTAGCCCGCTGGGGAAGCGGGTATGGCTACACCTTC
TRBV4-3,TRBD1,-,TRBJ1-2,CASSQDQGAGYTF,TGCGCCAGCAGCCAAGATCAGGGGGCTGGCTACACCTTC
TRBV2,TRBD1,-,TRBJ2-6,CASTTGGYSGANGLTF,TGTGCCAGCACAACAGGGGGGTATTCTGGGGCCAACGGCCTGACTTTC
TRBV19,-,-,TRBJ2-2,CASSIQGWTGELFF,TGTGCCAGTAGTATTCAGGGGTGGACCGGGGAGCTGTTTTTT
TRBV28,-,once,TRBJ2-7,CASSLSDSLSYEQYF,TGTGCCAGCAGTTTATCGGACAGCCTTTCCTACGAGCAGTACTTC
TRBV12-2,-,once,TRBJ2-5,CASRARQVEETQYF,TGTGCAAGTCGCGCTAGACAGGTCGAAGAGACCCAGTACTTC
TRBV6-5,-,few,TRBJ1-2,CASSYGREGLDGYTF,TGCGCCAGCAGTTACGGACGGGAAGGGCTTGATGGCTACACCTTC
TRBV10-3,TRBD1,-,TRBJ1-6,CAIRPGTVNNSPLHF,TGTGCCATCAGGCCCGGGACAGTAAATAATTCACCTCTCCACTTT
TRBV7-2,TRBD2,-,TRBJ2-1,CASSQISGSWDEQFF,TGTGCCAGCAGTCAAATTAGCGGGAGTTGGGATGAGCAGTTCTTC
TRBV5-6,-,-,TRBJ1-5,CASSLRAGQPQHF,TGTGCCAGCAGCCTAAGGGCGGGGCAGCCCCAGCATTTT
TRBV5-8,TRBD1,-,TRBJ1-2,CASSLPYRGEGYTF,TGTGCCAGCAGCTTGCCCTACAGGGGAGAAGGCTACACCTTC
TRBV19,-,once,TRBJ2-3,CASSTGPTDTQYF,TGTGCCAGTAGTACAGGGCCCACAGATACGCAGTATTTT
TRBV6-4,TRBD2,-,TRBJ2-3,CASSVGLAADTQYF,TGTGCCAGCAGTGTCGGACTAGCGGCAGATACGCAGTATTTT
TRBV7-2,TRBD2,-,TRBJ2-7,CASSTKAGGGVEQYF,TGTGCCAGCAGCACGAAAGCGGGAGGAGGGGTCGAGCAGTACTTC
TRBV19,-,-,TRBJ2-1,CASSIHYNEQFF,TGTGCCAGTAGCATACACTACAATGAGCAGTTCTTC
TRBV15,TRBD1,-,TRBJ1-2,CATSRTLPDRPDYGYTF,TGTGCCACCAGCAGGACCCTCCCGGACAGGCCAGACTATGGCTACACCTTC
TRBV6-5,TRBD1,once,TRBJ2-1,CASSQRGLINEQFF,TGTGCCAGCAGTCAAAGGGGGCTAATCAATGAGCAGTTCTTC
TRBV28,-,-,TRBJ1-3,CASSYGSTIYF,TGTGCCAGCAGTTATGGGAGCACCATATATTTT
TRBV30,TRBD2,-,TRBJ2-3,CAWGLDTDTQYF,TGTGCCTGGGGACTAGACACAGATACGCAGTATTTT
TRBV7-2,TRBD2,-,TRBJ2-2,CASSQRTSGGTQAGELFF,TGTGCCAGCAGCCAACGGACTAGCGGGGGGACCCAGGCCGGGGAGCTGTTTTTT
TRBV29-1,TRBD1,-,TRBJ1-2,CSVSGTGQEMGGGYTF,TGCAGCGTTTCCGGGACAGGGCAAGAAATGGGGGGTGGCTACACCTTC
TRBV28,-,-,TRBJ1-1,CASSFGGNKAFF,TGTGCCAGTTCTTTCGGGGGGAATAAAGCTTTCTTT
TRBV19,-,-,TRBJ2-1,CASSISYNEQFF,TGTGCCAGTAGTATTAGCTACAATGAGCAGTTCTTC
TRBV18,-,-,TRBJ1-2,CASSKETGAFYGYTF,TGTGCCAGCTCAAAGGAAACAGGCGCTTTCTATGGCTACACCTTC